These T cell receptor beta chains were read from a single sample in a study of blood T cell repertoires in COVID-19. Sequencing was performed with immunoSEQ multiplex PCR; in TCRdb, only in-frame clones are kept and a portion is missing. The sample lists about 150,000 clones; about 80% were seen once. Sequencing was performed on peripheral blood. The receptor source for this set is a man over 45 with acute or convalescent COVID-19. The CDR3 runs from the conserved cysteine through the conserved F or W. Fields, in order: clone size, CDR3 length, V gene, J gene, D gene, CDR3 protein, CDR3 DNA. A D gene is named only where the DNA matches it firmly. Clone size is stated in some rows and not others, as once, few, many or a class when expanded.

size: NA
length: 13
V: TRBV27
J: TRBJ1-6
D: NA
CDR3: CAAGGAYNSPLHF
DNA: TGTGCGGCCGGGGGGGCGTATAATTCACCCCTCCACTTT

size: NA
length: 15
V: TRBV11-2
J: TRBJ2-2
D: NA
CDR3: CASSLVGGDTGELFF
DNA: TGTGCCAGCAGCTTAGTTGGGGGCGACACCGGGGAGCTGTTTTTT

size: once
length: 13
V: TRBV15
J: TRBJ2-7
D: TRBD2
CDR3: CATSRGLAGEQYF
DNA: TGTGCCACCAGCAGAGGACTAGCTGGCGAGCAGTACTTC

size: NA
length: 13
V: TRBV11-2
J: TRBJ2-5
D: TRBD2
CDR3: CASKRGGSETQYF
DNA: TGTGCCAGCAAAAGGGGAGGGTCCGAGACCCAGTACTTC

size: NA
length: 16
V: TRBV5-5
J: TRBJ2-1
D: NA
CDR3: CASSLVQVLRGGEQFF
DNA: TGTGCCAGCAGCTTGGTACAGGTTCTGAGGGGAGGTGAGCAGTTCTTC

size: NA
length: 17
V: TRBV5-5
J: TRBJ2-3
D: TRBD2
CDR3: CASSITGTSGGTDTQYF
DNA: TGTGCCAGCAGCATAACGGGGACTAGCGGAGGCACAGATACGCAGTATTTT

size: NA
length: 15
V: TRBV5-4
J: TRBJ2-3
D: NA
CDR3: CASRVGGGSTDTQYF
DNA: TGTGCCAGCAGGGTAGGGGGGGGAAGCACAGATACGCAGTATTTT

size: NA
length: 14
V: TRBV2
J: TRBJ1-2
D: NA
CDR3: CASSENTAGYGYTF
DNA: TGTGCCAGCAGTGAAAACACCGCGGGCTATGGCTACACCTTC

size: NA
length: 15
V: TRBV11-2
J: TRBJ1-5
D: TRBD1
CDR3: CASSRGQGSMEPQHF
DNA: TGTGCCAGCAGCCGGGGACAGGGGTCAATGGAGCCCCAGCATTTT

size: NA
length: 17
V: TRBV21-1
J: TRBJ1-4
D: NA
CDR3: CASSKETPDSLNEKLFF
DNA: TGTGCCAGCAGCAAAGAGACCCCCGACAGTCTTAATGAAAAACTGTTTTTT

size: few
length: 13
V: TRBV30
J: TRBJ2-2
D: NA
CDR3: CAWSYSTTGELFF
DNA: TGTGCCTGGAGTTACAGTACCACCGGGGAGCTGTTTTTT

size: NA
length: 13
V: TRBV5-1
J: TRBJ1-3
D: NA
CDR3: CASSLDREGTIYF
DNA: TGCGCCAGCAGCTTGGATAGGGAGGGCACCATATATTTT

size: NA
length: 16
V: TRBV6-5
J: TRBJ2-1
D: TRBD2
CDR3: CASSYSSGGIYNEQFF
DNA: TGTGCCAGCAGTTACTCGAGCGGGGGGATCTACAATGAGCAGTTCTTC

size: NA
length: 16
V: TRBV3-1/TRBV3-2
J: TRBJ1-2
D: TRBD1
CDR3: CASSQGLGTGKGGYTF
DNA: TGTGCCAGCAGCCAAGGTTTAGGGACAGGGAAAGGCGGCTACACCTTC

size: few
length: 19
V: TRBV24-1
J: TRBJ2-1
D: TRBD1
CDR3: CATSDSAGTGRTLYNEQFF
DNA: TGTGCCACCAGTGATTCTGCCGGGACAGGTCGGACACTCTACAATGAGCAGTTCTTC

size: NA
length: 13
V: TRBV2
J: TRBJ1-5
D: NA
CDR3: CASKEGLDQPQHF
DNA: TGTGCCAGCAAGGAGGGGCTTGATCAGCCCCAGCATTTT

size: NA
length: 15
V: TRBV6-6
J: TRBJ2-5
D: TRBD1
CDR3: CASRPQTGYQETQYF
DNA: TGTGCCAGCAGACCCCAGACAGGGTACCAAGAGACCCAGTACTTC

size: once
length: 17
V: TRBV5-1
J: TRBJ2-3
D: TRBD2
CDR3: CASSLLAGTTSTDTQYF
DNA: TGCGCCAGCAGCTTACTAGCGGGGACAACTAGCACAGATACGCAGTATTTT

size: NA
length: 12
V: TRBV7-6
J: TRBJ2-5
D: TRBD1
CDR3: CASSSIRDRSYF
DNA: TGTGCCAGCAGCTCAATCCGGGACAGGTCATACTTC

size: NA
length: 12
V: TRBV27
J: TRBJ1-2
D: NA
CDR3: CARKRGNYGYTF
DNA: TGTGCCCGAAAAAGGGGCAACTATGGCTACACCTTC

size: NA
length: 16
V: TRBV11-2
J: TRBJ2-5
D: NA
CDR3: CASSRGDFGMSETQYF
DNA: TGTGCCAGCAGCCGTGGGGACTTCGGGATGTCAGAGACCCAGTACTTC

size: once
length: 14
V: TRBV18
J: TRBJ1-5
D: NA
CDR3: CASSNGGINQPQHF
DNA: TGTGCCAGCTCGAACGGGGGGATCAATCAGCCCCAGCATTTT

size: NA
length: 14
V: TRBV21-1
J: TRBJ1-2
D: NA
CDR3: CASSKGGATNGYTF
DNA: TGTGCCAGCAGCAAAGGGGGCGCGACAAATGGCTACACCTTC

size: few
length: 14
V: TRBV29-1
J: TRBJ1-2
D: TRBD1
CDR3: CSVRTTGGTYGYTF
DNA: TGCAGCGTTCGGACTACAGGGGGTACCTATGGCTACACCTTC

size: NA
length: 15
V: TRBV14
J: TRBJ2-2
D: NA
CDR3: CASSPPGGLAGELFF
DNA: TGTGCCAGCAGCCCGCCTGGAGGGCTGGCCGGGGAGCTGTTTTTT

size: NA
length: 16
V: TRBV2
J: TRBJ1-6
D: TRBD1
CDR3: CASRRLRDRGDSPLHF
DNA: TGTGCCAGCAGAAGACTTAGGGACAGGGGCGATTCACCCCTCCACTTT

size: NA
length: 17
V: TRBV7-8
J: TRBJ2-6
D: NA
CDR3: CASSLDSILPGANVLTF
DNA: TGTGCCAGCAGCTTAGACTCTATCCTCCCTGGGGCCAACGTCCTGACTTTC

size: NA
length: 12
V: TRBV2
J: TRBJ2-7
D: TRBD1
CDR3: CASRDRGYEQYF
DNA: TGTGCCAGCAGGGACAGGGGCTACGAGCAGTACTTC

size: once
length: 14
V: TRBV4-1
J: TRBJ2-7
D: NA
CDR3: CASSPTQGSYEQYF
DNA: TGCGCCAGCAGCCCGACCCAGGGCTCCTACGAGCAGTACTTC

size: NA
length: 14
V: TRBV29-1
J: TRBJ1-2
D: TRBD1
CDR3: CSVEEMAGGYGYTF
DNA: TGCAGCGTTGAAGAGATGGCAGGGGGTTATGGCTACACCTTC

size: NA
length: 16
V: TRBV7-2
J: TRBJ2-3
D: NA
CDR3: CASSLGIGFTSGTQYF
DNA: TGTGCCAGCAGCTTAGGAATAGGGTTCACTAGTGGAACGCAGTATTTT

size: NA
length: 15
V: TRBV5-8
J: TRBJ2-1
D: NA
CDR3: CASSYWLGQSDEQFF
DNA: TGTGCCAGCAGCTACTGGTTGGGCCAGTCAGACGAGCAGTTCTTC

size: NA
length: 15
V: TRBV6-5
J: TRBJ2-5
D: TRBD1
CDR3: CASSATWDSQETQYF
DNA: TGTGCCAGCAGCGCCACCTGGGACAGCCAAGAGACCCAGTACTTC

size: few
length: 18
V: TRBV7-8
J: TRBJ1-5
D: NA
CDR3: CASSLFIGAGRSNQPQHF
DNA: TGTGCCAGCAGCTTATTCATCGGTGCAGGCCGTAGCAATCAGCCCCAGCATTTT

size: few
length: 14
V: TRBV5-1
J: TRBJ1-4
D: TRBD1
CDR3: CASSPGQAGEKLFF
DNA: TGCGCCAGCAGCCCGGGACAGGCTGGCGAAAAACTGTTTTTT

size: NA
length: 15
V: TRBV5-5
J: TRBJ2-7
D: TRBD2
CDR3: CASSLWAGGLDEQYF
DNA: TGTGCCAGCAGCTTGTGGGCGGGAGGGTTAGACGAGCAGTACTTC

size: NA
length: 15
V: TRBV24-1
J: TRBJ2-7
D: TRBD1
CDR3: CATSDLRQGLGKQYF
DNA: TGTGCCACCAGTGACCTGAGACAGGGTCTAGGCAAGCAGTACTTC

size: few
length: 13
V: TRBV5-4
J: TRBJ2-1
D: NA
CDR3: CASSLVANNEQFF
DNA: TGTGCCAGCAGCTTGGTCGCGAACAATGAGCAGTTCTTC

size: NA
length: 15
V: TRBV11-2
J: TRBJ1-6
D: NA
CDR3: CASRGQGTYNSPLHF
DNA: TGTGCCAGCAGGGGGCAGGGAACCTATAATTCACCCCTCCACTTT

size: NA
length: 15
V: TRBV30
J: TRBJ2-3
D: NA
CDR3: CAWSFADTSTDTQYF
DNA: TGTGCCTGGAGTTTCGCGGACACTAGCACAGATACGCAGTATTTT

size: NA
length: 17
V: TRBV5-1
J: TRBJ1-3
D: TRBD1
CDR3: CASSYWTGGYSGNTIYF
DNA: TGCGCCAGCAGCTACTGGACAGGGGGCTACTCTGGAAACACCATATATTTT

size: few
length: 14
V: TRBV27
J: TRBJ1-5
D: NA
CDR3: CASSWGPGTQPQHF
DNA: TGTGCCAGCAGTTGGGGGCCAGGGACTCAGCCCCAGCATTTT

size: NA
length: 14
V: TRBV2
J: TRBJ1-6
D: NA
CDR3: CASSEARVNSPLHF
DNA: TGTGCCAGCAGTGAAGCCAGGGTGAATTCACCCCTCCACTTT

size: few
length: 16
V: TRBV7-6
J: TRBJ2-2
D: TRBD1
CDR3: CASSLGQGANTGELFF
DNA: TGTGCCAGCAGCTTGGGACAGGGAGCGAACACCGGGGAGCTGTTTTTT

size: once
length: 16
V: TRBV5-1
J: TRBJ2-3
D: TRBD2
CDR3: CASSLHAGGGTDTQYF
DNA: TGCGCCAGCAGCTTGCACGCGGGGGGGGGCACAGATACGCAGTATTTT

size: NA
length: 13
V: TRBV27
J: TRBJ2-5
D: TRBD1
CDR3: CASILGGAGTQYF
DNA: TGTGCCAGCATCTTAGGGGGCGCGGGGACCCAGTACTTC

size: NA
length: 14
V: TRBV7-3
J: TRBJ1-1
D: TRBD1
CDR3: CASSSGQVGTEAFF
DNA: TGTGCCAGCAGCTCCGGACAGGTGGGGACTGAAGCTTTCTTT

size: NA
length: 15
V: TRBV6-5
J: TRBJ1-4
D: NA
CDR3: CASTRTITESEKLFF
DNA: TGTGCCAGCACTCGGACAATTACGGAGAGTGAAAAACTGTTTTTT